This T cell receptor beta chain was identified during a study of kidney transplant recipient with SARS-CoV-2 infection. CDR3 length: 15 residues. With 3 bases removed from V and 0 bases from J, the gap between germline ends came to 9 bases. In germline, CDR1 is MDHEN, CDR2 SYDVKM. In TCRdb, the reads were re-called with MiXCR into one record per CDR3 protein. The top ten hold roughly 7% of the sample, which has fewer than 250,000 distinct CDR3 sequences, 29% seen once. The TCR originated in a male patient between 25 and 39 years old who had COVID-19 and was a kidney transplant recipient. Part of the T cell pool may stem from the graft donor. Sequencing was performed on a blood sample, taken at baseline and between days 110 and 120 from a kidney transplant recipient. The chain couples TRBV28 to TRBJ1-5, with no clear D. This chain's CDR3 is CASSLLGYSNQPQHF. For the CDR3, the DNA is TGTGCCAGCAGTTTGCTGGGTTATAGCAATCAGCCCCAGCATTTT.